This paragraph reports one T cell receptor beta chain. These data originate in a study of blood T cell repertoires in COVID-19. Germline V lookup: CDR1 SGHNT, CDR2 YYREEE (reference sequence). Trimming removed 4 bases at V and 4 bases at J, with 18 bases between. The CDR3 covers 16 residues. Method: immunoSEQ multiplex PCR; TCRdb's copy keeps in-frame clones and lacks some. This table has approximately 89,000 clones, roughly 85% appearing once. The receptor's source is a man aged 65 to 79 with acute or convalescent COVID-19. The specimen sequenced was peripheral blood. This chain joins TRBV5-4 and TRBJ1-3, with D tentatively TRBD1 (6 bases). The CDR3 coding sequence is TGTGCCAGCAGCCCCGGACAGTCTCGGAACGGAAACACCATATATTTT. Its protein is CASSPGQSRNGNTIYF.